This TCR beta chain was identified in a study of T cells in Graves' hyperthyroidism and ophthalmopathy. RNA transcripts provided the source from which TCR beta CDR3 regions were amplified. The HTBI set primed first-round TCR CDR3 RT-PCR. TCRdb re-analysed the multiplex PCR reads in MiXCR, keeping a single row per CDR3 protein. The sample includes approximately 380,000 distinct CDR3 sequences, about 19% of them seen just once. Newly diagnosed hyperthyroidism, duration under 2 months, in patients aged 18 to 65. This clonotype was counted at least ten times. Its antigen is unknown. This CDR3 comprises 15 residues. The V segment lost 5 bases and the J segment 2 bases; nucleotides outside the gene matches: 4. Points from the study as a whole: In validation, the model predicted ophthalmopathy. These predictions came a median roughly six months before onset.

The rearrangement uses TRBV12-3 or TRBV12-4 and TRBJ2-7; 12 nucleotides agree with TRBD2. This clonotype was obtained from a woman between 18 and 29 years old with Graves' hyperthyroidism. Sequencing was performed on blood. The CDR3 DNA is TGTGCCAGCAGTGCCCGGACTAGCGGGGCCTACGAGCAGTACTTC. Its protein is CASSARTSGAYEQYF.